This T cell receptor beta chain was sequenced during a study of graft-versus-host responses after intestinal transplantation. Profiled with immunoSEQ multiplex PCR; TCRdb holds only in-frame clones, not every one. The sample includes a few thousand clones, approximately 84% of them seen just once. Indicated time point: postoperative day 105 after intestinal transplantation (dayNNNN = postoperative day). Both intraepithelial and lamina propria lymphocytes were released by processing graft tissue. The length of the CDR3 is 14 residues. Trimming shortened V by 5 bases and J by 3 bases, and 11 bases separated the two germline ends. The germline gives CDR1 SEHNR, CDR2 FQNEAQ (reference sequence).

V gene TRBV7-9 combines with J gene TRBJ1-5; D may be TRBD1 (5 bases). The clonotype originates from a human patient who received an intestinal transplant, so some T cells may come from the graft donor. The source was ileum tissue, collected 105 days after intestinal transplantation. The CDR3 DNA follows: TGTGCCAGCAGCCTTGACAGCTACAATCAGCCCCAGCATTTT. Translation: CASSLDSYNQPQHF.